Listed below are T cell receptor beta chains from one sample, sequenced in a study of OX40 agonist ivuxolimab in advanced cancers. Clones were read by immunoSEQ multiplex PCR, and TCRdb kept only the in-frame ones, dropping some. The table records 35,000 to 40,000 clones, about 80% of them present only once. The material sequenced was CD4+ or CD8+ T cells sorted from blood, taken in a trial of the OX40 agonist ivuxolimab. These receptors were obtained from an adult with an advanced solid tumor such as melanoma, head and neck, liver or kidney cancer. The CDR3 runs from the conserved cysteine through the conserved F or W. The D gene is left open where the match is weak. Size tells how often a clone was seen (once, few, many) or the class of an expanded clone, and some rows leave it out.

>.|TRBD2|TRBJ2-3|TRBV5-4
TGTGCCAGCAGCCGGGGGGGCGGGACCTTCACAGATACGCAGTATTTT
CASSRGGGTFTDTQYF
>.|.|TRBJ2-1|TRBV28
TGTGCCAGTACGCTTCTCCCCGGGGCCTATGAGCAGTTCTTC
CASTLLPGAYEQFF
>.|TRBD1|TRBJ1-4|TRBV28
TGTGCCAGCAGTTCGGAGACAGGGGCTAATGAAAAACTGTTTTTT
CASSSETGANEKLFF
>.|TRBD2|TRBJ2-2|TRBV27
TGTGCCAGCAGCCGGGGGGGACTAGCGGACACCGGGGAGCTGTTTTTT
CASSRGGLADTGELFF
>.|.|TRBJ1-5|TRBV7-9
TGTGCCAGCAGCTTGGGGGGGAAAGGGCAGCCCCAGCATTTT
CASSLGGKGQPQHF
>.|.|TRBJ2-7|TRBV11-2
TGTGCCAGCAGCCCTTGGGAGAAGCAGTACTTC
CASSPWEKQYF
>few|TRBD2|TRBJ2-7|TRBV28
TGTGCCAGCAGTCTTTCCGGGACTAGCGGACGGATTAGCTCCTACGAGCAGTACTTC
CASSLSGTSGRISSYEQYF
>.|.|TRBJ2-5|TRBV27
TGTGCCAGCAGTTTTGCCCTTAGTCAAGAGACCCAGTACTTC
CASSFALSQETQYF
>few|.|TRBJ2-1|TRBV19
TGTGCCAGTAGTTTAGCAGGGAAGACCCCCAATGAGCAGTTCTTC
CASSLAGKTPNEQFF
>.|.|TRBJ2-5|TRBV5-1
TGCGCCAGCAGCTCATCGAGGGGAGCGGGAGAGACCCAGTACTTC
CASSSSRGAGETQYF
>.|TRBD1|TRBJ1-4|TRBV5-1
TGCGCCAGCAGCGGGACAGGGGGCAAGGAAAAACTGTTTTTT
CASSGTGGKEKLFF
>.|.|TRBJ1-3|TRBV6-5
TGTGCCAGCAGTTACTCCCAGGTTGGGGGAAACACCATATATTTT
CASSYSQVGGNTIYF
>few|.|TRBJ2-3|TRBV2
TGTGCCAGCCGGCTAGAAACGCAGTATTTT
CASRLETQYF
>.|.|TRBJ1-1|TRBV19
TGTGCCAGTAGGAAAGACAGACTGAACACTGAAGCTTTCTTT
CASRKDRLNTEAFF
>.|TRBD1|TRBJ2-3|TRBV28
TGTGCCAGCAGTTTACGGGGGACAGGGACGAATACGCAGTATTTT
CASSLRGTGTNTQYF
>.|.|TRBJ2-7|TRBV7-3
TGTGCCAGCATTCAGGGTCGGGAGCAGTACTTC
CASIQGREQYF
>.|TRBD2|TRBJ2-1|TRBV7-9
TGTGCCAGCAGCTTAGGCCCAGCGGGAGGGGACAATGAGCAGTTCTTC
CASSLGPAGGDNEQFF
>few|.|TRBJ1-6|TRBV19
TGTGCCAGTTCAAGCTTTGGGCCTTCACCGTTTTCACCCCTCCACTTT
CASSSFGPSPFSPLHF
>.|.|TRBJ2-5|TRBV11-1
TGTGCCAGCAGTCGAGACACCTACCAAGAGACCCAGTACTTC
CASSRDTYQETQYF
>.|TRBD2|TRBJ2-7|TRBV5-1
TGCGCCAGCAGCGCTGGGGGGGTAGAGGACGAGCAGTACTTC
CASSAGGVEDEQYF
>few|.|TRBJ2-7|TRBV6-5
TGTGCCAGCAGGAGAGCCTCAAGTAACTACGAGCAGTACTTC
CASRRASSNYEQYF
>.|.|TRBJ2-3|TRBV29-1
TGCAGCGCTGCAGTGGGAGGATTTAGCACAGATACGCAGTATTTT
CSAAVGGFSTDTQYF
>.|TRBD1|TRBJ2-7|TRBV6-5
TGTGCCAGCAGCCGCGATGGGACAGGGGGAGCCGAGCAGTACTTC
CASSRDGTGGAEQYF
>.|.|TRBJ2-1|TRBV18
TGTGCCAGCTCACCACGACGGGAGAGGAATGAGCAGTTCTTC
CASSPRRERNEQFF
>.|.|TRBJ2-2|TRBV5-1
TGCGCCAGCAGCTTGGATAGTTGGGGCACCGGGGAGCTGTTTTTT
CASSLDSWGTGELFF
>.|.|TRBJ1-6|TRBV14
TGTGCCAGCAGCCGGGGGGACGGGTATAATTCACCCCTCCACTTT
CASSRGDGYNSPLHF
>.|.|TRBJ2-7|TRBV28
TGTGCCAGCAGTTTATCGTTTATTGTTCCCGGCCGCGAGCAGTACTTC
CASSLSFIVPGREQYF
>once|.|TRBJ2-7|TRBV11-2
TGTGCCAGCAGCTTAGGGCCAGGCACAGCCTACGAGCAGTACTTC
CASSLGPGTAYEQYF
>.|.|TRBJ1-1|TRBV6-5
TGTGCCAGCAGTCGGGGGAACACTGAAGCTTTCTTT
CASSRGNTEAFF
>medium-sized|.|TRBJ1-2|TRBV30
TGTGCCTGGAAGTGGGGGGAAGGTGGCTACACCTTC
CAWKWGEGGYTF
>.|.|TRBJ1-3|TRBV5-6
TGTGCCAGCAGCTTAGGCGACCTCTCTGGAAACACCATATATTTT
CASSLGDLSGNTIYF
>.|TRBD1|TRBJ2-2|TRBV25-1
TGTGCCAGCAGTATCCGGGACAGAGGCACCGGGGAGCTGTTTTTT
CASSIRDRGTGELFF
>.|.|TRBJ2-5|TRBV5-1
TGCGCCAGCAGCTTGGGGGGATTCCAAGAGACCCAGTACTTC
CASSLGGFQETQYF
>.|.|TRBJ2-3|TRBV28
TGTGCCAGCAGTTTCCTCTCCGGGACGGATACGCAGTATTTT
CASSFLSGTDTQYF
>.|.|TRBJ2-1|TRBV2
TGTGCCAGCAGACTCAACAATGAGCAGTTCTTC
CASRLNNEQFF
>.|.|TRBJ2-7|TRBV7-4
TGTGCCAGCAGCTTGGCGGCACCCCAGCAGTACTTC
CASSLAAPQQYF
>.|.|TRBJ1-5|TRBV19
TGTGCCAGTAGTATGGGAGGGTTCCGGGCCAGTCAAAATCAGCCCCAGCATTTT
CASSMGGFRASQNQPQHF
>.|.|TRBJ1-5|TRBV12-5
TGTGCTAGTGGTTTGTACAGTTTTAATCAGCCCCAGCATTTT
CASGLYSFNQPQHF
>.|TRBD2|TRBJ2-7|TRBV10-3
TGTGCCATCAGTGGGGGGGGGACCTTGCAGTACTTC
CAISGGGTLQYF
>.|.|TRBJ2-3|TRBV4-1
TGCGCCAGCAGCCAAGTTTTCGGGAAGACAGATACGCAGTATTTT
CASSQVFGKTDTQYF
>.|.|TRBJ1-1|TRBV6-6
TGTGCCAGCAGTTACAAAGGGGGAGCCACTGAAGCTTTCTTT
CASSYKGGATEAFF
>once|.|TRBJ2-5|TRBV2
TGTGCCAGCAGTGAAGAGACCCAGTACTTC
CASSEETQYF
>.|.|TRBJ1-5|TRBV7-6
TGTGCCAGCAGCTTAGAACAGGGAGGCAATCAGCCCCAGCATTTT
CASSLEQGGNQPQHF
>.|.|TRBJ2-3|TRBV7-3
TGTGCCAGCGGCCCCCAGGGTGTGGATACGCAGTATTTT
CASGPQGVDTQYF
>.|TRBD2|TRBJ2-1|TRBV10-3
TGTGCCATCAATAAGCGGGGGGGAGAGAATGAGCAGTTCTTC
CAINKRGGENEQFF
>.|.|TRBJ2-4|TRBV19
TGTGCCAGTAGTATCAAGAGGGGCCAAAACATTCAGTACTTC
CASSIKRGQNIQYF
>.|TRBD2|TRBJ2-5|TRBV27
TGTGCCAGCAGTTTACTAGCGGGAGGGGAGACCCAGTACTTC
CASSLLAGGETQYF
>.|.|TRBJ2-3|TRBV13
TGTGCCAGCAGCTTTCGATCGGGCACAGATACGCAGTATTTT
CASSFRSGTDTQYF
>.|.|TRBJ2-2|TRBV28
TGTGCCAGCATAAGGGGCGCCGGGGAGCTGTTTTTT
CASIRGAGELFF
>few|TRBD2|TRBJ2-7|TRBV5-4
TGTGCCAGCAGGCGGGGGGGGTTTGCGGACGAGCAGTACTTC
CASRRGGFADEQYF